Listed below are T cell receptor beta chains from one sample, sequenced in a study of T cell repertoires and Cas9 in healthy adults. Repertoires were generated with immunoSEQ multiplex PCR, while TCRdb's copy carries only in-frame clones and drops some. The sample holds 20,000 to 25,000 clones, more than 75% seen once. The sequenced sample was CD4+ effector T cells (CD127+, CD25-, CD137-, CD154-) from PBMCs; culture status not recorded. The origin of the receptors is a human donor in good health. The CDR3 runs from the conserved cysteine through the conserved F or W. Fields, in order: clone size, J gene, CDR3 length, V gene, D gene, CDR3 DNA, CDR3 protein. A D gene is named only where the DNA matches it firmly. Some rows have no size entry. The others give once, few or many, or a class for an expanded clone.

. TRBJ2-2 15 TRBV28 TRBD1 TGTGCCAGCAGTTTGGACAGGGTTGGCACCGGGGAGCTGTTTTTT CASSLDRVGTGELFF
. TRBJ1-5 14 TRBV28 TRBD1 TGTGCCAGCAGGATGGACAGGGGGGGCCAGCCCCAGCATTTT CASRMDRGGQPQHF
. TRBJ1-1 15 TRBV5-4 . TGTGCCAGCAGCTTGGGTGGGGGCCTGAACACTGAAGCTTTCTTT CASSLGGGLNTEAFF
. TRBJ1-1 14 TRBV6-5 . TGTGCCAGCAGTCAGGGTTTCGCCGGGGCTGAAGCTTTCTTT CASSQGFAGAEAFF
. TRBJ2-1 16 TRBV4-1 TRBD1 TGCGCCAGCAGCCAAGATCCGGGACAGGGTTTCAATGAGCAGTTCTTC CASSQDPGQGFNEQFF
. TRBJ1-1 13 TRBV5-1 . TGCGCCAGCAGCTTGAGGGGTGGCACTGAAGCTTTCTTT CASSLRGGTEAFF
. TRBJ2-1 17 TRBV11-3 TRBD2 TGTGCCAGCAGCTTAGAGGGGACTAGCGGGGGAAACAATGAGCAGTTCTTC CASSLEGTSGGNNEQFF
. TRBJ1-6 15 TRBV5-1 . TGCGCCAGCAGCTTAGGAGGAACGGAACCTTTCTCCCTCCACTTT CASSLGGTEPFSLHF
. TRBJ1-3 15 TRBV11-2 . TGTGCCAGCAGCTTATCAGGCGGCTCTGGAAACACCATATATTTT CASSLSGGSGNTIYF
. TRBJ1-6 14 TRBV6-1 . TGTGCCAGCAGCCGTGGGGGAAATAATTCACCCCTCCACTTT CASSRGGNNSPLHF
. TRBJ1-2 15 TRBV5-4 . TGTGCCAGCAGCTTAGGCCCCCAGGGGAACTATGGCTACACCTTC CASSLGPQGNYGYTF
. TRBJ2-5 15 TRBV5-4 TRBD1 TGTGCCAGCAGCGTGGGACAGATAATACAAGAGACCCAGTACTTC CASSVGQIIQETQYF
. TRBJ1-6 15 TRBV18 . TGTGCCAGCTCACCCAGCGGGGGGGCAGGATCACCCCTCCACTTT CASSPSGGAGSPLHF
. TRBJ1-4 14 TRBV6-6 TRBD1 TGTGCCAGCAATGGGGCAGGGGGTGAAGAAAAACTGTTTTTT CASNGAGGEEKLFF
. TRBJ1-5 15 TRBV4-3 . TGCGCCAGCAGGCCCACGTATTTGACGAATCAGCCCCAGCATTTT CASRPTYLTNQPQHF
. TRBJ2-7 9 TRBV9 . TGTGCCAGCACCGTCGAGCAGTACTTC CASTVEQYF
once TRBJ2-5 14 TRBV5-1 . TGCGCCAGCAGCTTGCAGGGGCGGTATGAGACCCAGTACTTC CASSLQGRYETQYF
. TRBJ2-5 11 TRBV5-1 . TGCGCCAGCAGCTACCAGGAGACCCAGTACTTC CASSYQETQYF
. TRBJ1-4 16 TRBV29-1 . TGCAGCTTCCCTAGGGACAAGGATACAACTAATGAAAAACTGTTTTTT CSFPRDKDTTNEKLFF
. TRBJ2-3 15 TRBV6-1 . TGTGCCAGCAGTGAAGCGACCCTGGGGGTAGATACGCAGTATTTT CASSEATLGVDTQYF
. TRBJ2-4 18 TRBV12-5 . TGTGCTAGTGGTTTGACACCTCCTTTGGGGCCCCCTAGGAACATTCAGTACTTC CASGLTPPLGPPRNIQYF
once TRBJ1-6 12 TRBV7-2 . TGTGCCAGCAGCACCCGTAGTTCACCCCTCCACTTT CASSTRSSPLHF
. TRBJ2-3 12 TRBV7-9 . TGTGCCAGCAGCTTAGAACAGGATACGCAGTATTTT CASSLEQDTQYF
. TRBJ1-4 16 TRBV5-1 TRBD1 TGCGCCAGCAGCTTCACCTTGGGACAGGGTGAGGAAAAACTGTTTTTT CASSFTLGQGEEKLFF
. TRBJ1-5 13 TRBV6-5 . TGTGCCAGCAGTTGGCGGGGCGGCCAGCCCCAGCATTTT CASSWRGGQPQHF
. TRBJ1-1 13 TRBV18 . TGTGCCAGCTCTCATTCCCGGGAAACTGAAGCTTTCTTT CASSHSRETEAFF
. TRBJ2-1 17 TRBV7-9 TRBD2 TGTGCCAGCAGCAGACCTACCCTAGCGGGGGGAAACAATGAGCAGTTCTTC CASSRPTLAGGNNEQFF
. TRBJ2-7 16 TRBV14 . TGTGCCAGCAGCCAAGATAGTGCTAGCGAAGCCTACGAGCAGTACTTC CASSQDSASEAYEQYF
. TRBJ1-1 15 TRBV29-1 . TGCAGCGTTTCAAACCTTGGCAGGGTCAACACTGAAGCTTTCTTT CSVSNLGRVNTEAFF
. TRBJ2-7 14 TRBV6-5 TRBD2 TGTGCCAGCAGCCTCGGCGGGGGGCTGTACGAGCAGTACTTC CASSLGGGLYEQYF
. TRBJ1-5 12 TRBV6-5 . TGTGCCAGCAGTGATGGGGGGCAGCCCCAGCATTTT CASSDGGQPQHF
. TRBJ1-3 13 TRBV5-1 . TGCGCCAGCAGCTCCAGGTCTGGAAACACCATATATTTT CASSSRSGNTIYF
. TRBJ1-4 16 TRBV5-1 TRBD1 TGCGCCAGCAGCAAGGGACAGGGGGCTGGGAATGAAAAACTGTTTTTT CASSKGQGAGNEKLFF
. TRBJ2-7 13 TRBV5-1 TRBD1 TGCGCCAGCAGCTTGGGACAGGGTGGCGAGCAGTACTTC CASSLGQGGEQYF
few TRBJ2-4 12 TRBV2 . TGTGCCAGCAGTGATTCCAGAAACATTCAGTACTTC CASSDSRNIQYF
. TRBJ2-1 15 TRBV5-1 TRBD1 TGCGCCAGCAGCCGGGACAGGTCCTCCTACAATGAGCAGTTCTTC CASSRDRSSYNEQFF
. TRBJ1-2 14 TRBV18 . TGTGCCAGCTCACCCGGACAGTCCTTTTATGGCTACACCTTC CASSPGQSFYGYTF
. TRBJ2-1 12 TRBV2 . TGTGCCAGCAGTGTGGGGGGAAGTGAGCAGTTCTTC CASSVGGSEQFF
. TRBJ1-1 13 TRBV19 . TGTGCCAGTAGTGTCACAGCTAACACTGAAGCTTTCTTT CASSVTANTEAFF
few TRBJ2-1 11 TRBV10-3 TRBD2 TGTGCCACGGGGGGTAACAATGAGCAGTTCTTC CATGGNNEQFF
. TRBJ1-5 11 TRBV6-5 . TGTGCCAGCAGGTGGAATCAGCCCCAGCATTTT CASRWNQPQHF
. TRBJ1-5 13 TRBV6-1 . TGTGCCAGCAGTGAAGGCGGGGGGACCGAGCCGCATTTT CASSEGGGTEPHF
once TRBJ2-3 13 TRBV9 . TGTGCCAGCAGCGTAAAGGTGATGGATACGCAGTATTTT CASSVKVMDTQYF
. TRBJ2-5 14 TRBV6-5 . TGTGCCAGCAGTTTTAATCGGGGCCAAGAGACCCAGTACTTC CASSFNRGQETQYF
. TRBJ1-2 13 TRBV5-1 . TGCGCCAGCAGCCCTGGCGCGGGTCTCGGCTACACCTTC CASSPGAGLGYTF
. TRBJ2-5 15 TRBV5-1 TRBD2 TGCGCCAGCAGACCGACTAGCGGGGGGCAAGAGACCCAGTACTTC CASRPTSGGQETQYF
. TRBJ1-1 14 TRBV5-1 . TGCGCCAGCAGCTTCCGGGCAGGATACACTGAAGCTTTCTTT CASSFRAGYTEAFF
. TRBJ2-3 15 TRBV29-1 . TGCAGCGTTGAAGTTGTGGGGTGGTACGCAGATACGCAGTATTTT CSVEVVGWYADTQYF
few TRBJ2-3 16 TRBV6-5 . TGTGCCAGCAGTTACGGTGGGCCAACCGCCCGGGATACGCAGTATTTT CASSYGGPTARDTQYF
. TRBJ2-5 14 TRBV9 TRBD2 TGTGCCAGCACCAGACTAGCGGGCCAAGAGACCCAGTACTTC CASTRLAGQETQYF
once TRBJ1-5 15 TRBV7-2 TRBD1 TGTGCCAGCAGCTCAGGGGGATTGCTCTTTCAGCCCCAGCATTTT CASSSGGLLFQPQHF
. TRBJ2-5 14 TRBV4-1 TRBD1 TGCGCCAGCAGGGACAGGGGCCCGCAAGAGACCCAGTACTTC CASRDRGPQETQYF
. TRBJ2-1 13 TRBV2 TRBD1 TGTGCCAGCAGTGGGACAGGCTACAATGAGCAGTTCTTC CASSGTGYNEQFF
. TRBJ1-2 15 TRBV9 TRBD1 TGTGCCAGCAGCGTCGCATGGGACAGTAACTATGGCTACACCTTC CASSVAWDSNYGYTF